The text below deals with one TCR beta chain. Only one count was recorded for this clone. The antigen it binds to is not known. Base qualities are not provided; no much larger clone lies one nucleotide away. The library was obtained by the immunoSEQ multiplex PCR assay. For most patients, genomic DNA was isolated using the Qiagen DNeasy Blood and Tissue Kit and was shipped frozen to Adaptive Biotechnologies for TCR sequencing. For most patients, genomic DNA was subjected to high-throughput TCR-beta CDR3 sequencing by Adaptive Biotechnologies. The paper's processing steps were these. TCR sequencing data were retrieved from Adaptive's ImmunoSEQ software for some 17 patients, whereas a few other patients were processed with MiXCR and VDJtools. To correct CD4 versus CD8 sorting errors, sequences present in both subsets at a frequency ratio below 5:1 were removed. Because the origin of CDR3 nucleotide sequences shared between donor and recipient could not be assigned, those sequences were removed. Alloreactive clones required at least 2-fold expansion over unstimulated cells and minimum CFSE-low frequency of 0.002% (template counts) or 0.001% (read counts). Mappable clones were those detected in sequenced pre-transplant spleen, lymph node, or MLR CFSE-low populations of the donor or recipient. Cumulative frequency of alloreactive clones was calculated as a percentage of all sequences weighted by copy number. The table was pulled from immuneACCESS by TCRdb, which kept in-frame rearrangements only. Such tables lose some clones; where checked, under half of the loss comes from unresolved V genes, and the rest has no known cause. V, J and clone size are those of that table, while D and trimming were read from the DNA. The sample profile shows some 110,000 clones; more than 90% of them were found once. The biggest ten clones account for roughly 0.24% of the sample.

This specimen comes from a study of graft-versus-host responses after intestinal transplantation (dated by TCRdb to about 2021). Describing the broader study: The transplants that recipients received were multivisceral, liver-intestinal, or isolated intestinal. Anti-thymocyte globulin induction was given to all recipients, followed by maintenance tacrolimus and steroids for 2 to 4 years. A peak of at least 4% donor T cells among recipient peripheral blood mononuclear cells was the definition used for donor T cell macrochimerism. After intestinal transplantation, graft-versus-host and host-versus-graft alloreactive T cell clones in the graft, circulation and bone marrow were tracked using bulk TCR-beta CDR3 sequencing. Rather than being sequenced by the commercial service, samples from a few later patients were sequenced in-house on an Illumina MiSeq and processed with MiXCR. The cohort enrolled about two dozen intestinal transplant recipients including one retransplant, and a few patients lacking pretransplant specimens were excluded. To identify alloreactive clones, pre-transplant mixed lymphocyte reaction products were sequenced and then compared with unstimulated pre-transplant donor and recipient T cells.

What the work shows at the level of the full study, not this receptor alone: GvH clones were found in recipient bone marrow, and some of the GvH clones appeared earlier in ileal mucosa or blood, which is consistent with an intestinal mucosal origin. In the allografts of patients with donor T cell macrochimerism, GvH to HvG T cell clonal ratios were high. Conclusions were limited by the relatively low number and heterogeneity of intestinal transplant patients. Peak levels of circulating GvH clones were associated with declines in HvG clones early after transplant.

The sample's time point label, in plain terms: cells obtained before transplantation from donor or recipient. CD3+CD4+ and CD3+CD8+ populations were FACS-sorted from unstimulated pre-transplant donor and recipient cells taken from spleen or lymph nodes. Reading from cysteine to phenylalanine, the CDR3 counts 13 amino acids. Kept here is only the CDR3 DNA, which spans 39 bases and is read in frame from base 1. Reading the germline V gene gives CDR1 SGHDT and CDR2 YYEEEE. V and J are truncated by 0 bases and 6 bases respectively, leaving an intervening sequence of 9 bases. The starting material was unstimulated CD4+ T cells sorted from spleen or lymph node cells, obtained before transplant. This TCR was recovered from a human donor who was the organ donor for an intestinal transplant. Recombination connected TRBV5-6 to TRBJ2-5; the D gene cannot be resolved reliably. Here is the DNA: TGTGCCAGCAGCTTGGCGGTTGTGCAGACCCAGTACTTC. Translation gives CASSLAVVQTQYF.